A single T cell receptor (beta chain) is shown here with its context. Its antigen is still unknown. TCRdb independently ran MiXCR on the reads; one entry per CDR3 protein. The sample has approximately 73,000 distinct CDR3 sequences; approximately 40% are singletons. This CDR3 is 14 amino acids long. CDR1 SGHVS and CDR2 FNYEAQ come from the germline V gene. Trimming pared 1 base from V and 4 bases from J, leaving 10 bases between. This record belongs to a study of T cell repertoires in cytomegalovirus infection. This receptor was taken from a human donor in good health (CMV status not recorded). Some clones in this sample may be carry-over from other donors' samples. The sequencing here drew on CD8+ T cells from cultured PBMCs, taken from culture after CMV antigen stimulation. The chain is built from TRBV7-6 and TRBJ1-1; D is unclear. The CDR3: CASSLERAGTEAFF. CDR3 nucleotides: TGTGCCAGCAGCTTAGAGAGGGCGGGCACTGAAGCTTTCTTT.